In this sample, the clone carrying this TCR beta chain turned up many times. Its matching antigen is unknown. This sample is part of a study of response to subunit inactivated influenza vaccine. Germline-derived CDR1 and CDR2 are SQVTM and ANQGSEA. CDR3 length: 14 amino acids. The germline V and J ends were trimmed by 3 bases and 5 bases, with 13 bases remaining between them. TCRdb reprocessed the RT-PCR reads with MiXCR, giving one entry per CDR3 protein. The sample contains 610,000 or so distinct CDR3 sequences, approximately 15% of which appear only once. Findings and limits, study-wide: Researchers suggested that each seasonal influenza vaccination recruits few new T cells.

The input for sequencing was PBMCs from blood, taken 11 to 12 days after vaccination. This TCR came from a man between 50 and 59 years old who received an inactivated influenza vaccine. The chain is built from TRBV29-1 and TRBJ2-2; D possibly corresponds to TRBD2 (6 bases). Written as DNA, the CDR3 is TGCAGCGTTGATTTGGGGGGATGGACCGGGGAGCTGTTTTTT. Residues: CSVDLGGWTGELFF.